These 7 T cell receptor beta chains were all obtained from the same sample, sequenced in a study of vaccination effects on CD4 cells after COVID-19. Before sequencing took place, the ViraFEST assay used viral peptide pools to expand antigen-specific CD4+ T cells. Cultured cells yielded isolated CD4+ T cells after approximately nine days. Between March and December 2020, the person had a SARS-CoV-2 infection that PCR confirmed. The antigens of these receptors remain unknown. Assay used: immunoSEQ multiplex PCR; TCRdb lists only in-frame clones, some missing. The data contain under 55,000 clones, approximately 70% of them singletons. The sample in question was CD4+ T cells from PBMCs cultured with a peptide pool, obtained before COVID-19 vaccination. The receptors here all came from a human donor who had a prior SARS-CoV-2 infection.

The chain has TRBV12-3 or TRBV12-4 and TRBJ2-7, with D tentatively TRBD2 (6 bases). CDR3 length: 13 residues. Trimming took off 6 bases at V and 10 bases at J, with 19 bases between the two ends. This chain's CDR3 is CASSLAGSSLQYF. In DNA form, the CDR3 reads TGTGCCAGCAGCCTCGCCGGGAGCAGTCTACAGTACTTC.

V gene TRBV24-1 combines with J gene TRBJ2-5; 11 nucleotides agree with TRBD2. This CDR3 has 15 amino acids. V was clipped by 2 bases and J by 5 bases; unmatched bases: 3. CDR1 is KGHDR and CDR2 is SFDVKD in the germline V gene. CDR3 sequence (DNA): TGTGCCACCAGTGATTACTCTAGCGGGAGGGAGACCCAGTACTTC. It is translated as CATSDYSSGRETQYF.

This sequence joins TRBV28 and TRBJ1-2; 11 bases are shared with TRBD1. This CDR3 has 14 residues. Unmatched junction bases numbered 9, after V lost 4 bases and J lost 11 bases. The V gene's germline CDR1 is MDHEN and CDR2 SYDVKM. The CDR3 coding sequence is TGTGCCAGCAGTTCCTCCGGGACAGGGGGAGGTTACACCTTC. Protein: CASSSSGTGGGYTF.

The chain couples TRBV7-8 to TRBJ2-7; a possible D gene is TRBD2 (7 bases). This CDR3 contains 15 residues. Germline CDR1 and CDR2: SGHVS and FQNEAQ. Trimming removed 1 base from V and 1 base from J, with 11 bases in between. The CDR3 loop is CASSLEAGASYEQYF. The CDR3 DNA reads TGTGCCAGCAGCTTAGAGGCGGGGGCATCCTACGAGCAGTACTTC.

V gene TRBV6-5 combines with J gene TRBJ2-7; 14 bases are a match to TRBD2. The V segment lost 5 bases and the J segment 7 bases; nucleotides outside the gene matches: 7. This CDR3 region has 15 residues. The germline gives CDR1 MNHEY, CDR2 SVGAGI. This chain's CDR3 is CASSQTSGRAWEQYF. In DNA, the CDR3 is TGTGCCAGCAGTCAGACTAGCGGGAGGGCCTGGGAGCAGTACTTC.

This chain links TRBV19 with TRBJ2-6, with TRBD2 identical over 9 bases. CDR1 is LNHDA, CDR2 SQIVND, per germline (reference sequence). The V segment lost 6 bases and the J segment 2 bases; nucleotides outside the gene matches: 8. The CDR3 consists of 17 residues. The CDR3 nucleotides are TGTGCCAGTAGAGAACTTAGCGGGAGAACTGGGGCCAACGTCCTGACTTTC. Translation gives CASRELSGRTGANVLTF. The full variable domain, its missing parts supplied by reference TRBV19 and TRBJ2-6, is DGGITQSPKYLFRKEGQNVTLSCEQNLNHDAMYWYRQDPGQGLRLIYYSQIVNDFQKGDIAEGYSVSREKKESFPLTVTSAQKNPTAFYLCASRELSGRTGANVLTFGAGSRLTVL.

This clone was picked up a small number of times. The chain combines TRBV20-1 with TRBJ2-1; a weak D match, TRBD2 (6 bases). The CDR3 contains 11 residues. V lost 3 bases and J lost 6, with 6 bases in between. Germline V gives CDR1 DFQATT, CDR2 SNEGSKA (reference sequence). DNA of the CDR3: TGCAGTGCTAGCGGGAGCAATGAGCAGTTCTTC. The encoded protein is CSASGSNEQFF.